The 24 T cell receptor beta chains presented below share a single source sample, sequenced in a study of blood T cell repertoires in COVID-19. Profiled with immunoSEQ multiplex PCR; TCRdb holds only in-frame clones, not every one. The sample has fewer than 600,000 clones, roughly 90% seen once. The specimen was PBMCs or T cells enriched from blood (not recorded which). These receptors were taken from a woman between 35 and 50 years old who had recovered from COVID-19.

The CDR3 loop is CASEGLMNTEAFF. In nucleotides, the CDR3 is TGTGCTAGCGAGGGACTAATGAACACTGAAGCTTTCTTT. The rearrangement links TRBV12-5 to TRBJ1-1; D might be TRBD1 (5 bases). V was trimmed by 9 bases and J by 0 bases, leaving 11 bases between them. The CDR3 runs 13 residues. CDR1 and CDR2 (germline): LGHNT, FRNRAP.

The CDR3 protein is CASGLVQNRADGYTF. The CDR3 bases are TGTGCTAGTGGTTTGGTACAGAACAGGGCTGATGGCTACACCTTC. The chain uses TRBV12-5 and TRBJ1-2, with D possibly being TRBD1 (6 bases). V gave up 0 bases and J gave up 6 bases, with 14 bases separating them. The germline gives CDR1 LGHNT, CDR2 FRNRAP. The CDR3 has 15 residues.

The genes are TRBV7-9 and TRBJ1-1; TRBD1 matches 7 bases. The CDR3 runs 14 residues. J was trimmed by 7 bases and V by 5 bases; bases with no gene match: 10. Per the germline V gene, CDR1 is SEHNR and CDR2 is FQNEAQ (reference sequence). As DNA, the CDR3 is TGTGCCAGCAGCCCGATAGACAGGGCCCATGAAGCTTTCTTT. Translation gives CASSPIDRAHEAFF.

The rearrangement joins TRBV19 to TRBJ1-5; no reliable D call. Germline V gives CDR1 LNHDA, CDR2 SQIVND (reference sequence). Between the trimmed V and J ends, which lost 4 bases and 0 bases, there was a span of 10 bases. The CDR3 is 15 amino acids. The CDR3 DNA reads TGTGCCAGTAGTAAGGCGACGGGTAGCAATCAGCCCCAGCATTTT. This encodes CASSKATGSNQPQHF.

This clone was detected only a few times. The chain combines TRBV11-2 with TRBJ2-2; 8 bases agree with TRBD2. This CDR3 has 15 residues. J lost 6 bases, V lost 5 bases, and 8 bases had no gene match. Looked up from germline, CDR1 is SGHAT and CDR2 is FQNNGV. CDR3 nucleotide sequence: TGTGCCAGCAGCATCCCGGGACTAGTGCCCGGGGAGCTGTTTTTT. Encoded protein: CASSIPGLVPGELFF. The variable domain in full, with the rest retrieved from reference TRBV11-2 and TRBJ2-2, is EAGVAQSPRYKIIEKRQSVAFWCNPISGHATLYWYQQILGQGPKLLIQFQNNGVVDDSQLPKDRFSAERLKGVDSTLKIQPAKLEDSAVYLCASSIPGLVPGELFFGEGSRLTVL.

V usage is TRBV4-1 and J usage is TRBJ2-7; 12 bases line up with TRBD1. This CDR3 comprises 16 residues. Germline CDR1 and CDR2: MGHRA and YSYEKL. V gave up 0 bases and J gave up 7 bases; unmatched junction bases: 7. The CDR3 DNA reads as TGCGCCAGCAGCCAAGAGGGGACAGGGGGCCGGAGGGAGCAGTACTTC. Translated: CASSQEGTGGRREQYF.

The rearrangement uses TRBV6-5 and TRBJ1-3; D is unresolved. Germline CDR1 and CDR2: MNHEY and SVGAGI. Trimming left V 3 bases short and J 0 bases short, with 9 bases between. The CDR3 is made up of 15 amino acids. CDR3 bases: TGTGCCAGCAGTTATTCGAGCGTCTCTGGAAACACCATATATTTT. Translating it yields CASSYSSVSGNTIYF.

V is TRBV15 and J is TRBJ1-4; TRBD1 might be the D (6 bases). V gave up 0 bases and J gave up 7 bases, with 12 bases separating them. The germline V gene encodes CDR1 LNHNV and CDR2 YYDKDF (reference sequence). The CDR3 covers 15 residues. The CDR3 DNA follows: TGTGCCACCAGCAGAGAACAGGGATGGGGTGAAAAACTGTTTTTT. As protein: CATSREQGWGEKLFF.

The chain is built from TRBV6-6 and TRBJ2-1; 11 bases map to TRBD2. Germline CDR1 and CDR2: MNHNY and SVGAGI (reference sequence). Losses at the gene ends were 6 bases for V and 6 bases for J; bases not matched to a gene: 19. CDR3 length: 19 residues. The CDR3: CASSRESLAGGLSGNEQFF. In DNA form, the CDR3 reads TGTGCCAGCAGCCGAGAGTCCCTAGCGGGAGGCTTATCCGGCAATGAGCAGTTCTTC.

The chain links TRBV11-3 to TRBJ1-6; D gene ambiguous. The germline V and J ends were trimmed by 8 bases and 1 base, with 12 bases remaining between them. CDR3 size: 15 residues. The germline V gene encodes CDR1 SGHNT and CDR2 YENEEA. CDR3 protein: CASGQKTSYNSPLHF. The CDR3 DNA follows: TGTGCCAGCGGCCAGAAGACATCCTATAATTCACCCCTCCACTTT.

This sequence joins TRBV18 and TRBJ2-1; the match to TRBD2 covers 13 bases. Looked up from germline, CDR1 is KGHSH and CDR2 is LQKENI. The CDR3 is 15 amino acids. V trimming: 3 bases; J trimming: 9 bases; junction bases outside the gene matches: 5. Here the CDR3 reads CASSPGTSGITEQFF. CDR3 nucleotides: TGTGCCAGCTCACCGGGGACTAGCGGGATAACTGAGCAGTTCTTC.

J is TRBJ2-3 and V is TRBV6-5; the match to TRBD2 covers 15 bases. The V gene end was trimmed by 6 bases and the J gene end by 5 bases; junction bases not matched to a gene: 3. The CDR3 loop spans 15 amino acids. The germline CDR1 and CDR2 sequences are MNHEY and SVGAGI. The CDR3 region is CASRMGLAGGDTQYF. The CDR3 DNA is TGTGCCAGCAGGATGGGACTAGCGGGAGGAGATACGCAGTATTTT.

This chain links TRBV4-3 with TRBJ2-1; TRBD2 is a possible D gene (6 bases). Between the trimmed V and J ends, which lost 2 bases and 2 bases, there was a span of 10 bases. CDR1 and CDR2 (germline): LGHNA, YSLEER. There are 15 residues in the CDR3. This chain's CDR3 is CASSQRERPYNEQFF. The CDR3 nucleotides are TGCGCCAGCAGCCAACGGGAGCGACCCTACAATGAGCAGTTCTTC.

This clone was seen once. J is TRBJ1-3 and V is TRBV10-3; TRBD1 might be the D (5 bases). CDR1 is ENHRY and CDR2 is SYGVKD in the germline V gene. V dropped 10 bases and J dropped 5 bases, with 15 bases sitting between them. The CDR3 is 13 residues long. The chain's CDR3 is CASGRGTRNTIYF. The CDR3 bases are TGTGCCAGCGGGAGGGGAACCAGAAACACCATATATTTT.

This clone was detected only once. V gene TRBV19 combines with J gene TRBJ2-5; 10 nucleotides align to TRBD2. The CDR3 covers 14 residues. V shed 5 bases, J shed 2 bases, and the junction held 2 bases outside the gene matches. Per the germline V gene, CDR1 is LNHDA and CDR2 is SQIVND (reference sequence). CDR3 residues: CASSLLAGQETQYF. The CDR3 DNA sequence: TGTGCCAGTAGTCTACTAGCGGGGCAAGAGACCCAGTACTTC.

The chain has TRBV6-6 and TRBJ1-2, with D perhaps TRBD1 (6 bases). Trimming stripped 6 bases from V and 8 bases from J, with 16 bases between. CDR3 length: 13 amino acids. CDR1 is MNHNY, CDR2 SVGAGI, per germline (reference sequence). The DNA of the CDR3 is TGTGCCAGCAGGGATCAGGGGTTAAGCGGCTACACCTTC. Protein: CASRDQGLSGYTF.

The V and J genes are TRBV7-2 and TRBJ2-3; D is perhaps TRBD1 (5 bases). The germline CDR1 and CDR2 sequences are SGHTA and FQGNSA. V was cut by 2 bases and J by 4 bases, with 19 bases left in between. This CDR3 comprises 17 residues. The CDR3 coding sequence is TGTGCCAGCAGCTTACCCCGGTGGCAGGGTGGCCCAGATACGCAGTATTTT. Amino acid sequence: CASSLPRWQGGPDTQYF.

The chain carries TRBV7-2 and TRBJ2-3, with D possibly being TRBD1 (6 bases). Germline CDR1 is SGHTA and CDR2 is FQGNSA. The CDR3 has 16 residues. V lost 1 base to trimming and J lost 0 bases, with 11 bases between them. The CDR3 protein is CASSLGGGASTDTQYF. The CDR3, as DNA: TGTGCCAGCAGCTTAGGAGGGGGAGCTAGCACAGATACGCAGTATTTT.

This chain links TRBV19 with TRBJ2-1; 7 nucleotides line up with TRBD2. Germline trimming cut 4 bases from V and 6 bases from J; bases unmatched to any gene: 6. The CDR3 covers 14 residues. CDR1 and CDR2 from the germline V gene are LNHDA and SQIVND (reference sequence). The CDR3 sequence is CASSTSGARNEQFF. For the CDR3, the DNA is TGTGCCAGTAGTACTAGCGGAGCCCGCAATGAGCAGTTCTTC.

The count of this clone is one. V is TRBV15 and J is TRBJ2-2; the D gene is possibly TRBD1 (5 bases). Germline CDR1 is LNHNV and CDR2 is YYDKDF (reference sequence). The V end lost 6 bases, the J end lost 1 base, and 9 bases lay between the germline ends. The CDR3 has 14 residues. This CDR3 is CATRQGWNTGELFF. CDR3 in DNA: TGTGCCACCAGGCAGGGTTGGAACACCGGGGAGCTGTTTTTT.

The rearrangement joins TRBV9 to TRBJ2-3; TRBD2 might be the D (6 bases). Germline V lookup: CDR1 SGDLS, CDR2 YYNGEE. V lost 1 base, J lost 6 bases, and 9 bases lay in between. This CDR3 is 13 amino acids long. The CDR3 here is CASSVWGRDTQYF. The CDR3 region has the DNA TGTGCCAGCAGCGTATGGGGGAGGGATACGCAGTATTTT. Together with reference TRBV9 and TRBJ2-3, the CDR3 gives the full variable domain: DSGVTQTPKHLITATGQRVTLRCSPRSGDLSVYWYQQSLDQGLQFLIQYYNGEERAKGNILERFSAQQFPDLHSELNLSSLELGDSALYFCASSVWGRDTQYFGPGTRLTVL.

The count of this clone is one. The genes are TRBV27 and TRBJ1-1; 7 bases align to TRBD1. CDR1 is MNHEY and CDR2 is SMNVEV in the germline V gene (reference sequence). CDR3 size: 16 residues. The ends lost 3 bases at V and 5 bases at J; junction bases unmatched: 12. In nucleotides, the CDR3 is TGTGCCAGCAGTTTTTTCCGGGGCAGGGGGTTGACTGAAGCTTTCTTT. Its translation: CASSFFRGRGLTEAFF.

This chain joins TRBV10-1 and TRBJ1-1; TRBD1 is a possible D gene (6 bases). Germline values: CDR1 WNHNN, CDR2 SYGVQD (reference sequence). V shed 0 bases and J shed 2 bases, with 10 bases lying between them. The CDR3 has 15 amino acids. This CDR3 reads CASSESYRVNTEAFF. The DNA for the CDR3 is TGCGCCAGCAGTGAGTCTTACAGGGTAAACACTGAAGCTTTCTTT.

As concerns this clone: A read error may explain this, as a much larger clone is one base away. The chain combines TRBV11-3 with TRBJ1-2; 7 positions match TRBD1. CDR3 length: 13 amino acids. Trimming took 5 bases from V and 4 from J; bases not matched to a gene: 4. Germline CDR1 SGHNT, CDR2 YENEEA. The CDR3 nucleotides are TGTGCCAGCAGCCCACAGGGGTCCTATGGCTACACCTTC. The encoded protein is CASSPQGSYGYTF.